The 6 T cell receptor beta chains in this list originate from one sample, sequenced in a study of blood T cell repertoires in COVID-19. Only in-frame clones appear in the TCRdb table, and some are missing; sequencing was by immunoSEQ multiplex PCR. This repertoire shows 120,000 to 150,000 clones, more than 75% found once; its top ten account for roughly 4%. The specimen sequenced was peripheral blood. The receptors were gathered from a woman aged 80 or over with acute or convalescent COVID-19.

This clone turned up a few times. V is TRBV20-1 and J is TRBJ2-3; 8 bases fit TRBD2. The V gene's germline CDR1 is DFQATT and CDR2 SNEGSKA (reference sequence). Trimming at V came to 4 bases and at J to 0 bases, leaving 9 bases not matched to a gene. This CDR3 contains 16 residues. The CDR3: CSANDGLAASTDTQYF. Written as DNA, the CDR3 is TGCAGTGCTAATGATGGACTAGCCGCTAGCACAGATACGCAGTATTTT.

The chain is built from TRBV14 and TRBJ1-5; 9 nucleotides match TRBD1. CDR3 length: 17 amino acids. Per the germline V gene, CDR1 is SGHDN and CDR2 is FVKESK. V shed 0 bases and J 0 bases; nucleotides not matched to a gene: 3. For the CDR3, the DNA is TGTGCCAGCAGCCAAGAAGACAGGGGGGTTAGCAATCAGCCCCAGCATTTT. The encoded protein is CASSQEDRGVSNQPQHF.

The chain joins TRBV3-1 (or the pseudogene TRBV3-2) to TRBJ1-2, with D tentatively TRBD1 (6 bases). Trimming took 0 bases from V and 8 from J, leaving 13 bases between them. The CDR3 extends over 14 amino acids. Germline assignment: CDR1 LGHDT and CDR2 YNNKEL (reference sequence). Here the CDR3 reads CASSQDLGTRGYTF. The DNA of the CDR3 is TGTGCCAGCAGCCAAGATCTCGGGACAAGGGGCTACACCTTC.

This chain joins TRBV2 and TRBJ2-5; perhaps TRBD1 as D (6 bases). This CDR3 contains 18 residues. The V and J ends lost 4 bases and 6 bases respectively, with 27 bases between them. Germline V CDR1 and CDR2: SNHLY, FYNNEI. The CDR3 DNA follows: TGTGCCAGCAGTGCCTGGGGACACAACACCCAAGGGCAAAAGACCCAGTACTTC. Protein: CASSAWGHNTQGQKTQYF.

CDR3 DNA sequence: TGTGCCAGCAGCGTAGCCCCGACAGGGGGCGGAACAGATACGCAGTATTTT. This codes for CASSVAPTGGGTDTQYF. V usage is TRBV9 and J usage is TRBJ2-3; 10 bases agree with TRBD1. CDR1 and CDR2 (germline): SGDLS, YYNGEE. The CDR3 sequence is 17 residues long. V lost 0 bases, J lost 3 bases, and 7 bases stayed unmatched.

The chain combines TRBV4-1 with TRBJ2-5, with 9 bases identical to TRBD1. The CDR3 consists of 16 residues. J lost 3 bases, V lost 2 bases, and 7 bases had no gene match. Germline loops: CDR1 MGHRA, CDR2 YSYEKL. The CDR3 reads CASSQPGTGMEETQYF. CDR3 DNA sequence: TGCGCCAGCAGCCAACCCGGGACAGGGATGGAAGAGACCCAGTACTTC.